The 14 T cell receptor beta chains below were found in one sample sequenced in a study of shared clonotypes between healthy human individuals (dated by TCRdb to the early 2020s). Libraries were prepared through the immunoSEQ multiplex PCR assay. The immuneACCESS repertoire file appears here via TCRdb, limited to in-frame rearrangements. These files lack a portion of the clones; in checked studies, under half of the deficit traces to unresolved V genes, and the cause of the others is not known. For this sample there are fewer than 1.8 million clones; around 98.5% appear just once. The ten largest clones take up about 0.34% of the sample. Sequenced material: naive CD4+ T cells sorted from blood. Per the publication, the cell subset or site label means: CD45RA+ positively selected. The origin of the receptors is a man aged 30 to 39 in good health.

V is TRBV10-2 and J is TRBJ2-1, with a weak D call TRBD1 (6 bases). The germline V and J ends were trimmed by 4 bases and 6 bases, with 13 bases remaining between them. This CDR3 contains 14 residues. Germline V CDR1 and CDR2: WSHSY, SAAADI. The DNA for the CDR3 is TGCGCCAGCAGTGTGAGTCGAGGGGGCAATGAGCAGTTCTTC. Its translation: CASSVSRGGNEQFF.

The chain combines TRBV15 with TRBJ1-5; 7 nucleotides match TRBD1. V was clipped by 2 bases and J by 5 bases; unmatched bases: 12. The CDR3 runs to 17 residues. The germline CDR1 and CDR2 sequences are LNHNV and YYDKDF (reference sequence). CDR3 coding DNA: TGTGCCACCAGCAGATCCCGACAGGGCCGTCGTCATCAGCCCCAGCATTTT. Residues: CATSRSRQGRRHQPQHF.

This clone is a singleton in its sample. This chain links TRBV5-4 with TRBJ2-1, with D possibly TRBD2 on 6 matching bases. V lost 4 bases and J 4 bases, leaving 12 bases between the germline ends. Germline loops: CDR1 SGHNT, CDR2 YYREEE (reference sequence). The CDR3 loop spans 14 amino acids. CDR3 residues: CASSLEGLYNEQFF. The CDR3, as DNA: TGTGCCAGCAGCCTGGAGGGACTTTACAATGAGCAGTTCTTC.

Notes on this clone: This same CDR3 is encoded by further DNA sequences in the sample. The chain carries TRBV18 and TRBJ2-7; TRBD1 agrees at 7 bases. Unmatched junction bases numbered 1, after V lost 5 bases and J lost 0 bases. The CDR3 extends over 13 amino acids. Germline V gives CDR1 KGHSH, CDR2 LQKENI. CDR3 sequence reads: CASSRDSSYEQYF. CDR3 nucleotide sequence: TGTGCCAGCTCAAGGGACAGCTCCTACGAGCAGTACTTC. The variable domain in full, with the rest retrieved from reference TRBV18 and TRBJ2-7, is NAGVMQNPRHLVRRRGQEARLRCSPMKGHSHVYWYRQLPEEGLKFMVYLQKENIIDESGMPKERFSAEFPKEGPSILRIQQVVRGDSAAYFCASSRDSSYEQYFGPGTRLTVT.

The chain is built from TRBV2 and TRBJ2-2; 7 bases are a match to TRBD2. The V and J ends lost 6 bases and 5 bases, in that order; junction bases with no gene match: 12. This CDR3 spans 16 amino acids. Germline CDR1 SNHLY, CDR2 FYNNEI. CDR3 DNA sequence: TGTGCCAGCAGGCCCTTACTCGGGGGGAATACCGGGGAGCTGTTTTTT. Translation gives CASRPLLGGNTGELFF.

The chain carries TRBV19 and TRBJ2-6; D not certain. V was clipped by 7 bases and J by 2 bases, with 6 bases between them. This CDR3 is built from 13 residues. Germline CDR1 and CDR2: LNHDA and SQIVND (reference sequence). The CDR3 DNA reads as TGTGCCAGTAAACTCCCTGGGGCCAACGTCCTGACTTTC. This gives the protein CASKLPGANVLTF.

The J gene is TRBJ2-5, the V gene TRBV5-6; no definite D call. Germline V CDR1 and CDR2: SGHDT, YYEEEE. Deletions cut 1 base from V and 1 base from J, with 8 bases between. The CDR3 sequence is 14 residues long. This chain's CDR3 is CASSLFEVQETQYF. The CDR3, as DNA: TGTGCCAGCAGCTTGTTCGAAGTCCAAGAGACCCAGTACTTC.

Points on this clone: The sample holds other DNA sequences that translate to the same CDR3. This chain uses TRBV5-4 with TRBJ2-3; no reliable D call. This CDR3 region has 13 residues. V was cut by 2 bases and J by 1 base, with 5 bases left in between. Germline loops: CDR1 SGHNT, CDR2 YYREEE (reference sequence). In DNA, the CDR3 is TGTGCCAGCAGCTTTTCCGGCACAGATACGCAGTATTTT. Protein: CASSFSGTDTQYF.

The chain recombines TRBV6-1 with TRBJ2-3; 9 bases are shared with TRBD2. The CDR3 extends over 15 amino acids. J gave up 3 bases and V 4 bases, and 5 bases lay outside the gene matches. Germline assignment: CDR1 MNHNS and CDR2 SASEGT. CDR3 bases: TGTGCCAGCAGTGCGCTTAGCGGGGGAACAGATACGCAGTATTTT. Translation: CASSALSGGTDTQYF.

The chain recombines TRBV28 with TRBJ1-4, with TRBD1 matching over 9 bases. The CDR3 has 15 residues. J gave up 7 bases and V 4 bases, and 7 bases lay outside the gene matches. CDR1 and CDR2 from the germline V gene are MDHEN and SYDVKM. This CDR3 reads CASSSPGQGGEKLFF. CDR3 coding DNA: TGTGCCAGCAGTTCGCCGGGACAGGGCGGTGAAAAACTGTTTTTT.

The gene calls are TRBV7-2 and TRBJ2-1, with TRBD2 identical over 7 bases. With 5 bases clipped from V and 4 bases from J, the junction kept 11 bases outside the gene matches. Germline CDR1 reads SGHTA; CDR2 reads FQGNSA. The CDR3 runs to 16 residues. The DNA for the CDR3 is TGTGCCAGCAGCCCCCGATGGGGGGGGTCGTACAATGAGCAGTTCTTC. Protein: CASSPRWGGSYNEQFF.

The gene calls are TRBV11-2 and TRBJ2-1; D remains ambiguous. Germline values: CDR1 SGHAT, CDR2 FQNNGV. V lost 2 bases, J lost 7 bases, and 9 bases lay in between. This CDR3 contains 13 residues. The CDR3 sequence is CASSLLRRNEQFF. CDR3 DNA sequence: TGTGCCAGCAGCTTATTAAGGCGGAATGAGCAGTTCTTC. Filled out from reference TRBV11-2 and TRBJ2-1, the complete variable domain reads EAGVAQSPRYKIIEKRQSVAFWCNPISGHATLYWYQQILGQGPKLLIQFQNNGVVDDSQLPKDRFSAERLKGVDSTLKIQPAKLEDSAVYLCASSLLRRNEQFFGPGTRLTVL.

This clone was observed a single time. The chain couples TRBV5-5 to TRBJ2-7, with 7 bases aligning to TRBD1. Germline-derived CDR1 and CDR2 are SGHKS and YYEKEE (reference sequence). V dropped 0 bases and J dropped 3; count of bases not matched to a gene: 3. The CDR3 covers 14 residues. CDR3 coding DNA: TGTGCCAGCAGCTTGGGGACAGGCCACTACGAGCAGTACTTC. This translates into CASSLGTGHYEQYF. Filled out from reference TRBV5-5 and TRBJ2-7, the complete variable domain reads DAGVTQSPTHLIKTRGQQVTLRCSPISGHKSVSWYQQVLGQGPQFIFQYYEKEERGRGNFPDRFSARQFPNYSSELNVNALLLGDSALYLCASSLGTGHYEQYFGPGTRLTVT.

The chain couples TRBV11-2 to TRBJ2-4; D not certain. The ends were cut back, 5 bases at V and 6 bases at J, with 20 bases in the middle. The germline gives CDR1 SGHAT, CDR2 FQNNGV. The CDR3 extends over 16 amino acids. Written as DNA, the CDR3 is TGTGCCAGCAGCCTTGTCCGACTTGGAATCGGAAACATTCAGTACTTC. It translates to CASSLVRLGIGNIQYF.